The entry below describes one TCR beta chain. With 0 bases clipped from V and 3 bases from J, the junction kept 11 bases outside the gene matches. This CDR3 is built from 17 residues. Germline-derived CDR1 and CDR2 are SGHDN and FVKESK. This sample stems from a study of blood T cell repertoires in COVID-19. Study context: Recovered Cohort 3 donors showed two negative PCRs, clearance, or symptom resolution.

Under the authors' procedure: Reference gene primer amplification yielded estimated nucleated cell counts. Repertoires were generated with immunoSEQ multiplex PCR, while TCRdb's copy carries only in-frame clones and drops some. V and J calls and clone size follow that table, whereas D and trimming were derived from the DNA. The data show under 400,000 clones, more than 70% seen once. The TCR sequence derives from a man between 35 and 55 years old in a cohort exposed to, infected with or recovered from COVID-19 (not recorded which). V gene TRBV14 combines with J gene TRBJ2-7; 7 nucleotides agree with TRBD2. The sample taken for sequencing was PBMCs or T cells enriched from blood (not recorded which). CDR3 protein: CASSQDFGGSSFYEQYF. CDR3 coding DNA: TGTGCCAGCAGCCAAGATTTTGGCGGGAGCTCCTTCTACGAGCAGTACTTC.